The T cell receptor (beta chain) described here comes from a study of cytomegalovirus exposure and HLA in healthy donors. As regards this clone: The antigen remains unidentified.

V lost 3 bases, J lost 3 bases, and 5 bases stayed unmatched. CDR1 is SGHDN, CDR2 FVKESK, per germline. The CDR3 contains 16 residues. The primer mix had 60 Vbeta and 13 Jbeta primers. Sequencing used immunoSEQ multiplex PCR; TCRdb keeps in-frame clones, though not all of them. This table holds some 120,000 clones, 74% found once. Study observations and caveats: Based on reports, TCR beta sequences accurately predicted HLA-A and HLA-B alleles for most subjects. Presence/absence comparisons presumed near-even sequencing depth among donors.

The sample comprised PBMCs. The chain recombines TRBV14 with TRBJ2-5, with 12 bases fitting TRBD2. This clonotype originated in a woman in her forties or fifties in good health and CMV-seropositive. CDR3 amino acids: CASSQLASGGEETQYF. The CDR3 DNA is TGTGCCAGCAGCCAGCTGGCTAGCGGGGGGGAAGAGACCCAGTACTTC.